This T cell receptor beta chain was obtained from a study of blood T cell repertoires in COVID-19. Study at large: The study drew acute and convalescent COVID-19 samples from the United States, Italy and Spain. PBMCs, B-cell-depleted T cells, or T cells provided the cDNA or gDNA that made up the material.

The CDR3 is 14 residues long. CDR1 is SGDLS and CDR2 is YYNGEE in the germline V gene. V was pared by 3 bases and J by 0 bases, with 9 bases between. Under the authors' procedure: Quantification of nucleated cells was approximated via reference gene primer amplification. TCRdb's copy holds only in-frame clones and misses some; the assay was immunoSEQ multiplex PCR. From that table come the V and J calls and clone size; the DNA was used to work out D and trimming. Altogether over 450,000 clones are present, 89% being singletons, with the ten largest covering over 0.7%. Recruited during active infection, patients (from Seattle) were subsequently followed longitudinally.

Sequenced material: peripheral blood. The clonotype comes from a man younger than 30 with COVID-19, enrolled during active disease. V is TRBV9 and J is TRBJ1-1, with D perhaps TRBD1 (5 bases). This chain's CDR3 is CASSAGLMNTEAFF. CDR3 DNA: TGTGCCAGCAGCGCGGGACTTATGAACACTGAAGCTTTCTTT. Looking up the rest from reference TRBV9 and TRBJ1-1 gives the full variable domain: DSGVTQTPKHLITATGQRVTLRCSPRSGDLSVYWYQQSLDQGLQFLIQYYNGEERAKGNILERFSAQQFPDLHSELNLSSLELGDSALYFCASSAGLMNTEAFFGQGTRLTVV.